Below are 2 T cell receptor beta chains sequenced from a single sample in a study of spatial heterogeneity in lung cancer. General study results and limits: Counts that tracked tumor mutation counts were those of expanded intratumoral alpha and beta TCRs.

These receptors' targets are unknown. Time point reported: sample taken at primary tumor resection. TCRdb re-called the 5' RACE reads with MiXCR, one entry per CDR3 protein. Seen here are nearly 25,000 distinct CDR3 sequences, under 9% observed once, and the top ten hold almost 8%. This specimen was lung tumor tissue, taken at surgery. The receptor set was obtained from a male donor with early-stage non-small cell lung cancer.

This clonotype was picked up many times. The chain joins TRBV28 to TRBJ1-3, with D unclear. Germline loops: CDR1 MDHEN, CDR2 SYDVKM. This CDR3 spans 13 amino acids. The V end was cut by 8 bases, the J end by 0 bases, with 8 bases between. The CDR3 loop reads CASGRVSGNTIYF. Here the CDR3 DNA reads TGTGCCAGCGGACGGGTCTCTGGAAACACCATATATTTT. Variable domain in full (rest from reference TRBV28 and TRBJ1-3): DVKVTQSSRYLVKRTGEKVFLECVQDMDHENMFWYRQDPGLGLRLIYFSYDVKMKEKGDIPEGYSVSREKKERFSLILESASTNQTSMYLCASGRVSGNTIYFGEGSWLTVV.

This clonotype was seen at least ten times. The rearrangement links TRBV10-3 to TRBJ2-5; 11 nucleotides align to TRBD1. The CDR3 is made up of 14 amino acids. Germline loops: CDR1 ENHRY, CDR2 SYGVKD. V was pared by 2 bases and J by 4 bases, with 0 bases of the junction left unmatched. CDR3 in DNA: TGTGCCATCAGTGAGGGGACAGGGGGAGAGACCCAGTACTTC. It is translated as CAISEGTGGETQYF.